This is a list of T cell receptor beta chains from one sample in a study of cytomegalovirus exposure and HLA in healthy donors. The table came from immunoSEQ multiplex PCR; TCRdb's copy has only in-frame clones and leaves some out. Among 200,000 to 250,000 clones, over 75% were seen once, and the ten largest hold about 1.2%. The material sequenced was PBMCs. The source of these receptors is a human donor in good health. CDR3s include the opening cysteine and the closing phenylalanine or tryptophan. D genes are given only for firm matches. Size values are once, few and many counts, or a class for expanded clones, and some rows have none.

V,size,D,J,DNA,CDR3
TRBV7-3,NA,TRBD1,TRBJ1-1,TGTGCCAGCAGCCTGCGACAGGGGTCCACTGAAGCTTTCTTT,CASSLRQGSTEAFF
TRBV27,NA,TRBD1,TRBJ2-2,TGTGCCAGCAGTTTCCCGACAGGGCGCGTACCCGGGGAGCTGTTTTTT,CASSFPTGRVPGELFF
TRBV7-9,NA,TRBD1,TRBJ1-4,TGTGCCAGCAGCCCCGTATCCGGGACAGTACGTGTGGGCGAAAAACTGTTTTTT,CASSPVSGTVRVGEKLFF
TRBV7-9,NA,NA,TRBJ1-1,TGTGCCAGCAGCCCTATCCTAGATTTGGGAGCTGAAGCTTTCTTT,CASSPILDLGAEAFF
TRBV6-1,NA,NA,TRBJ2-7,TGTGCCAGCAGTGTTCGGACTGCCTACGAGCAGTACTTC,CASSVRTAYEQYF
TRBV7-9,NA,TRBD2,TRBJ2-7,TGTGCCAGCAGCAAAGGGACTAGCGGGTTTATTTCCTACGAGCAGTACTTC,CASSKGTSGFISYEQYF
TRBV6-5,NA,TRBD2,TRBJ2-7,TGTGCCAGCAGTTACGAGGGGACTAGCGCAACCTACGAGCAGTACTTC,CASSYEGTSATYEQYF
TRBV4-1,few,TRBD1,TRBJ2-6,TGCGCCAGCAGCCAAGTGGTTAGGGACAGACTGCGCTCTGGGGCCAACGTCCTGACTTTC,CASSQVVRDRLRSGANVLTF
TRBV7-9,NA,TRBD1,TRBJ1-2,TGTTCCAGCAGCTCTGGGACAGGGGGCCCCTATGGCTACACCTTC,CSSSSGTGGPYGYTF
TRBV25-1,NA,NA,TRBJ2-2,TGTGCCAGCAGTGAAAGTGGCAGGGTGAACACCGGGGAGCTGTTTTTT,CASSESGRVNTGELFF
TRBV9,NA,TRBD2,TRBJ2-5,TGTGCCAGCAGCGCCGGGGGACTAGCGGGAGTAGGGGGGTACCAAGAGACCCAGTACTTC,CASSAGGLAGVGGYQETQYF
TRBV7-3,few,TRBD1,TRBJ2-5,TGTGCCAGCAGCTTAGCTGGACAGGGGAGGGGGGAGACCCAGTACTTC,CASSLAGQGRGETQYF
TRBV10-3,NA,TRBD1,TRBJ1-1,TGTGCCATCAGTGAGGGACAGGGCTCTTTCACTGAAGCTTTCTTT,CAISEGQGSFTEAFF
TRBV4-3,NA,NA,TRBJ2-1,TGCGCCAGCAGCCCGTTGACAGGTAATGAGCAGTTCTTC,CASSPLTGNEQFF
TRBV5-8,NA,NA,TRBJ1-2,TGTGCCAGCAGCTTGCCCCCGACAGGCACGGTGAACTATGGCTACACCTTC,CASSLPPTGTVNYGYTF